The 5 T cell receptor beta chains below were found in one sample sequenced in a study of blood T cell repertoires in COVID-19. The data were produced by immunoSEQ multiplex PCR, yet TCRdb's version contains in-frame clones alone and is incomplete. Here the sample spans some 290,000 clones, under 90% being singletons. Sequencing used peripheral blood. The source is a woman aged 55-70 years with active or convalescent COVID-19.

The chain has TRBV19 and TRBJ2-5; TRBD1 might be the D (6 bases). CDR1 and CDR2 (germline): LNHDA, SQIVND (reference sequence). Trimming left V 1 base short and J 5 bases short, with 11 bases between. This CDR3 spans 14 amino acids. CDR3: CASSIGGGLETQYF. CDR3 in DNA: TGTGCCAGTAGTATAGGTGGGGGCCTCGAGACCCAGTACTTC. The whole variable domain, filled in from reference TRBV19 and TRBJ2-5, reads DGGITQSPKYLFRKEGQNVTLSCEQNLNHDAMYWYRQDPGQGLRLIYYSQIVNDFQKGDIAEGYSVSREKKESFPLTVTSAQKNPTAFYLCASSIGGGLETQYFGPGTRLLVL.

The chain couples TRBV29-1 to TRBJ2-5, with a tentative D call TRBD1 (6 bases). Trimming took off 3 bases at V and 2 bases at J, with 10 bases between the two ends. CDR3 length: 13 residues. CDR1 and CDR2 from the germline V gene are SQVTM and ANQGSEA. For the CDR3, the DNA is TGCAGCGTTGATCCCAGGGGACAAGAGACCCAGTACTTC. Its protein product is CSVDPRGQETQYF.

The chain recombines TRBV30 with TRBJ1-2; TRBD1 might be the D (5 bases). The CDR3 has 13 amino acids. Germline values: CDR1 GTSNPN, CDR2 SVGIG (reference sequence). Trimming took 0 bases from V and 7 from J, leaving 12 bases between them. The DNA for the CDR3 is TGTGCCTGGAGTGTTGCAAGGGGCAGTGGCTACACCTTC. It is translated as CAWSVARGSGYTF.

The chain employs TRBV20-1 and TRBJ1-6; TRBD1 agrees at 7 bases. Germline-derived CDR1 and CDR2 are DFQATT and SNEGSKA (reference sequence). The CDR3 totals 17 residues. Trimming took 3 bases from V and 7 from J; bases not matched to a gene: 15. The CDR3, as DNA: TGCAGTGCTAGTGAGGGGGCGCTTCTAGAGTGGAATTCACCCCTCCACTTT. Protein: CSASEGALLEWNSPLHF.

The chain is built from TRBV6-6 and TRBJ2-7; D may be TRBD1 (8 bases). CDR1 MNHNY and CDR2 SVGAGI come from the germline V gene (reference sequence). The CDR3 totals 14 residues. V shed 7 bases and J shed 2 bases, with 15 bases lying between them. CDR3 coding DNA: TGTGCCAGCATCACACAGGGGGGGCCCTACGAGCAGTACTTC. Residues: CASITQGGPYEQYF.